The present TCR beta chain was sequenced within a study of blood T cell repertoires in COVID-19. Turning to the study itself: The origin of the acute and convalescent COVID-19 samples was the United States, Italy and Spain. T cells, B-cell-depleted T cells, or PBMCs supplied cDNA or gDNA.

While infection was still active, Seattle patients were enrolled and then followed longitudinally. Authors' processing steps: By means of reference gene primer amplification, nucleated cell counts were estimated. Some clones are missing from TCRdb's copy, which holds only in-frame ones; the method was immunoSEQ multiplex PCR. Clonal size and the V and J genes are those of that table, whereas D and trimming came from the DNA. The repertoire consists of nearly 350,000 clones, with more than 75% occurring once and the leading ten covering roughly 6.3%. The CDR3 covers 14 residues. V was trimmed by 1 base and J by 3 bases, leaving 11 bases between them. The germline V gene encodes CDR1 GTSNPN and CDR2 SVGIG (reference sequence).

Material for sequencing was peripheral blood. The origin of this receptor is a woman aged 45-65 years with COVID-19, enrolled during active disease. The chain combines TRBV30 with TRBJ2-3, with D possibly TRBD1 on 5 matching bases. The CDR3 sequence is CAWSASTVTDTQYF. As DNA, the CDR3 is TGTGCCTGGAGTGCCTCGACAGTTACAGATACGCAGTATTTT.